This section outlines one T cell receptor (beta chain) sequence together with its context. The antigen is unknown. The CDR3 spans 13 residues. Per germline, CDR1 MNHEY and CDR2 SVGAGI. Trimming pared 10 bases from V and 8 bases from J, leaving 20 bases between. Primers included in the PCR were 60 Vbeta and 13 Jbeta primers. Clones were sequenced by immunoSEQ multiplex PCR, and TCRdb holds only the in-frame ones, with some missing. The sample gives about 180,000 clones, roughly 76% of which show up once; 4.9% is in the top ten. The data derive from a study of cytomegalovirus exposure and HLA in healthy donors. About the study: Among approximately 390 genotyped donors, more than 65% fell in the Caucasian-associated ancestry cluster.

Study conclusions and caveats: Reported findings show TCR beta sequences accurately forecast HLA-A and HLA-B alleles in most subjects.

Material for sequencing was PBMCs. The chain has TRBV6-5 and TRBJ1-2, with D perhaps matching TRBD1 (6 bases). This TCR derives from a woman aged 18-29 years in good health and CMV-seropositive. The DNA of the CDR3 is TGTGCCACCAAACGCGGACAGTCAACCGGCTACACCTTC. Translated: CATKRGQSTGYTF.